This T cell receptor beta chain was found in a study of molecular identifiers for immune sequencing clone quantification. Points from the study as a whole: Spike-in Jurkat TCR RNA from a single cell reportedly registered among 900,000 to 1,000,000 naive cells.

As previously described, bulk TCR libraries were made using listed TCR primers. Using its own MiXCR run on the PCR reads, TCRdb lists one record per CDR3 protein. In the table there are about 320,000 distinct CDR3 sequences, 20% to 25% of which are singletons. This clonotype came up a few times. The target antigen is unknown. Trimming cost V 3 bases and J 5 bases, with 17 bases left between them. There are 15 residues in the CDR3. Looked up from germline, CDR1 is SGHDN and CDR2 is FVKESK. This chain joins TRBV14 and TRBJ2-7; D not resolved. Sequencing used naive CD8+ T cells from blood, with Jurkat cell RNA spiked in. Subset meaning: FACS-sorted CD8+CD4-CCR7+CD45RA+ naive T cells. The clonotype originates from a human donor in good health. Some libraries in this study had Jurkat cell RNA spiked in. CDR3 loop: CASSHPGSGFNEQYF. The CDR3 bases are TGTGCCAGCAGCCACCCCGGGTCGGGTTTCAACGAGCAGTACTTC.